The T cell receptor (beta chain) described here comes from a study of OX40 agonist ivuxolimab in advanced cancers. Profiled with immunoSEQ multiplex PCR; TCRdb holds only in-frame clones, not every one. In the table there are around 65,000 clones, 80% to 95% of which are singletons. The CDR3 loop spans 15 amino acids. J gave up 4 bases and V 2 bases, and 8 bases lay outside the gene matches. Germline lookup yields CDR1 MGHRA and CDR2 YSYEKL. The receptor comes from an adult with an advanced solid tumor such as melanoma, head and neck, liver or kidney cancer. The material was CD4+ or CD8+ T cells sorted from blood, obtained in a trial of the OX40 agonist ivuxolimab. The chain couples TRBV4-1 to TRBJ2-7; TRBD1 matches at 7 bases. The CDR3 sequence: CASSQIGGQLYEQYF. Here the CDR3 DNA reads TGCGCCAGCAGCCAAATAGGGGGACAGCTATACGAGCAGTACTTC.